This is a list of T cell receptor beta chains from one sample in a study of blood T cell repertoires in COVID-19. Sequencing was performed with immunoSEQ multiplex PCR; in TCRdb, only in-frame clones are kept and a portion is missing. The sample yields about 280,000 clones, around 90% seen once. Input material: peripheral blood. The receptors come from a young man with active or convalescent COVID-19. Each CDR3 is given with its conserved first and last residue. Fields, in order: V gene, clone size, J gene, D gene, CDR3 length, CDR3 protein, CDR3 DNA. The D gene is left open where the match is weak. Clone sizes are given selectively: once, few, many, or a class where the clone is expanded.

TRBV4-1	-	TRBJ2-3	TRBD2	19	CASSPRPPKSGGATDTQYF	TGCGCCAGCAGCCCCCGGCCCCCTAAGAGCGGGGGGGCAACAGATACGCAGTATTTT
TRBV3-1/TRBV3-2	-	TRBJ2-7	TRBD2	12	CASSHGEGEQYF	TGTGCCAGCAGCCACGGGGAGGGAGAGCAGTACTTC
TRBV12-3/TRBV12-4	-	TRBJ2-7	-	13	CASSLGSNYEQYF	TGTGCCAGCAGTTTGGGCAGCAACTACGAGCAGTACTTC
TRBV2	few	TRBJ2-4	-	13	CASSDNGRGIQYF	TGTGCCAGCAGTGATAATGGTCGGGGCATTCAGTACTTC
TRBV11-2	-	TRBJ2-2	TRBD1	15	CASSPQGAGTGELFF	TGTGCCAGCAGCCCGCAGGGGGCGGGCACCGGGGAGCTGTTTTTT
TRBV18	-	TRBJ2-1	TRBD1	16	CASSNQGQGLVNEQFF	TGTGCCAGCTCCAACCAAGGACAGGGGCTCGTCAATGAGCAGTTCTTC
TRBV7-6	-	TRBJ2-1	-	15	CASSLEASVYNEQFF	TGTGCCAGCAGCTTAGAGGCTAGCGTCTACAATGAGCAGTTCTTC
TRBV13	-	TRBJ2-1	TRBD1	14	CASSLPGTGHEQFF	TGTGCCAGCAGCTTACCAGGGACAGGGCATGAGCAGTTCTTC
TRBV4-2	-	TRBJ1-4	TRBD1	16	CASSQDPGTGNEKLFF	TGTGCCAGCAGCCAAGATCCGGGGACAGGAAATGAAAAACTGTTTTTT
TRBV19	-	TRBJ2-3	-	14	CASSLGSFTDTQYF	TGTGCCAGTAGTCTGGGGAGCTTCACAGATACGCAGTATTTT
TRBV9	-	TRBJ2-3	TRBD2	16	CASSVSAGGLADTQYF	TGTGCCAGCAGCGTATCCGCGGGGGGGTTGGCAGATACGCAGTATTTT
TRBV5-8	-	TRBJ2-5	TRBD2	15	CASSRGLAGRETQYF	TGTGCCAGCAGCCGCGGACTAGCGGGGAGGGAGACCCAGTACTTC
TRBV11-2	-	TRBJ1-2	-	15	CASSLISDSYYGYTF	TGTGCCAGCAGCTTAATTTCAGACTCATACTATGGCTACACCTTC
TRBV9	-	TRBJ2-7	-	16	CASSSGGTAGVYEQYF	TGTGCCAGCAGCTCAGGCGGGACAGCAGGGGTCTACGAGCAGTACTTC
TRBV27	-	TRBJ1-5	-	14	CASSPVSGNQPQHF	TGTGCCAGCAGTCCCGTCTCCGGGAATCAGCCCCAGCATTTT
TRBV19	-	TRBJ2-7	-	12	CASSIFQGEQYF	TGTGCCAGTAGTATTTTCCAGGGCGAGCAGTACTTC
TRBV5-1	-	TRBJ1-1	-	14	CASSLEQENTEAFF	TGCGCCAGCAGCTTGGAACAGGAGAACACTGAAGCTTTCTTT
TRBV6-5	-	TRBJ2-7	TRBD1	14	CASSYSTGAGEQYF	TGTGCCAGCAGTTACTCGACAGGGGCGGGGGAGCAGTACTTC
TRBV4-2	-	TRBJ2-2	-	18	CASSRPPGASPDTGELFF	TGTGCCAGCAGCCGTCCCCCCGGAGCAAGCCCGGACACCGGGGAGCTGTTTTTT
TRBV14	-	TRBJ2-7	-	14	CASSQIGYDDEQYF	TGTGCCAGCAGCCAAATCGGGTACGACGACGAGCAGTACTTC
TRBV19	few	TRBJ1-5	-	19	CASSSSGWGGVFSNQPQHF	TGTGCCAGTAGCTCGTCGGGGTGGGGGGGTGTCTTTAGCAATCAGCCCCAGCATTTT
TRBV27	-	TRBJ1-5	TRBD1	15	CASSSSGTGNQPQHF	TGTGCCAGCAGTTCGTCCGGGACAGGGAACCAGCCCCAGCATTTT
TRBV7-2	-	TRBJ1-2	TRBD1	18	CASSFTPGGATPNYGYTF	TGTGCCAGCAGCTTCACCCCAGGGGGCGCCACCCCTAACTATGGCTACACCTTC
TRBV7-4	medium-sized	TRBJ1-1	TRBD1	14	CASSWGTGNTEAFF	TGTGCCAGCAGCTGGGGGACAGGGAACACTGAAGCTTTCTTT
TRBV7-7	-	TRBJ2-3	TRBD2	16	CASSSNSGFNPDTQYF	TGTGCCAGCAGCTCCAATAGCGGGTTCAACCCAGATACGCAGTATTTT
TRBV12-3/TRBV12-4	-	TRBJ1-1	-	13	CASNLEDGAEAFF	TGTGCCAGCAACCTGGAGGATGGGGCTGAAGCTTTCTTT
TRBV5-1	-	TRBJ2-5	-	14	CASSLEGPQDTQYF	TGCGCCAGCAGCTTGGAGGGGCCCCAAGATACCCAGTACTTC
TRBV5-6	-	TRBJ1-5	TRBD1	17	CASSFGHRGLTNQPQHF	TGTGCCAGCAGCTTCGGGCACAGGGGGCTTACGAATCAGCCCCAGCATTTT
TRBV3-1/TRBV3-2	-	TRBJ2-3	TRBD2	17	CASSQEYEAGAGDTQYF	TGTGCCAGCAGCCAAGAGTACGAAGCGGGGGCTGGAGATACGCAGTATTTT
TRBV7-9	-	TRBJ2-1	TRBD1	19	CASSQPRTGRTSSYNEQFF	TGTGCCAGCAGCCAGCCACGGACAGGGCGAACCAGCTCCTACAATGAGCAGTTCTTC
TRBV19	-	TRBJ2-3	TRBD2	13	CASRLAGADTQYF	TGTGCCAGTAGGCTAGCGGGGGCAGATACGCAGTATTTT
TRBV18	-	TRBJ2-3	-	16	CASSPQDTVSTDTQYF	TGTGCCAGCTCACCGCAGGACACAGTTAGCACAGATACGCAGTATTTT
TRBV3-1/TRBV3-2	-	TRBJ2-3	-	12	CASSQHADTQYF	TGTGCCAGCAGCCAGCACGCGGATACGCAGTATTTT
TRBV7-9	few	TRBJ2-5	-	14	CASSLSGSQETQYF	TGTGCCAGCAGCTTATCAGGGTCCCAAGAGACCCAGTACTTC
TRBV6-5	-	TRBJ1-2	-	16	CASSYSTGPNFYGYTF	TGTGCCAGCAGTTACTCCACAGGACCAAATTTCTATGGCTACACCTTC
TRBV7-3	-	TRBJ2-7	-	14	CASSLGPGAYEQYF	TGTGCCAGCAGCTTAGGCCCAGGCGCCTACGAGCAGTACTTC
TRBV5-1	few	TRBJ2-1	-	11	CASSNTKGVIF	TGCGCCAGCAGCAACACTAAGGGGGTGATCTTC
TRBV9	-	TRBJ2-2	-	15	CASSVEDYHTGELFF	TGTGCCAGCAGCGTAGAGGACTATCACACCGGGGAGCTGTTTTTT
TRBV27	-	TRBJ1-1	TRBD1	14	CASSPRQGATEAFF	TGTGCCAGCAGTCCTAGACAGGGCGCGACTGAAGCTTTCTTT
TRBV19	once	TRBJ1-2	TRBD1	15	CASSIPPGGTYGYTF	TGTGCCAGTAGTATACCCCCAGGGGGGACCTATGGCTACACCTTC
TRBV12-1	few	TRBJ2-3	-	21	CASSFAHHYLRLAGVTDTQYF	TGTGCCAGCAGCTTTGCCCATCACTATTTGAGACTAGCGGGTGTTACAGATACGCAGTATTTT
TRBV9	-	TRBJ2-1	-	16	CASSEGEGASYNEQFF	TGTGCCAGCAGCGAGGGGGAGGGTGCCTCCTACAATGAGCAGTTCTTC
TRBV9	-	TRBJ2-7	-	12	CASSGESYEQYF	TGTGCCAGCAGCGGAGAGTCCTACGAGCAGTACTTC
TRBV10-3	-	TRBJ1-1	TRBD1	13	CAINRGGDTEAFF	TGTGCCATCAACAGGGGTGGTGACACTGAAGCTTTCTTT
TRBV12-5	-	TRBJ1-1	-	13	CASQRQGNTEAFF	TGTGCTAGTCAGAGGCAGGGGAACACTGAAGCTTTCTTT